The next 22 T cell receptor beta chains were all read from a single sample in a study of naive and memory T cell subsets. Both TRBC1 and TRBC2 were covered by a beta constant-region primer of two equimolar oligonucleotides. Nested alpha and beta constant-region primers with the SP2 primer drove four PCR rounds on ligated cDNA. Each CDR3 protein gets one entry after TCRdb re-called the UMI-ligation and nested PCR reads with MiXCR. The sample gives approximately 80,000 distinct CDR3 sequences, approximately 10% of which show up once; about 1.3% is in the top ten. Sequenced material: naive CD8+ T cells from blood. These receptors were taken from a human donor in good health.

This clonotype was found many times. The chain recombines TRBV27 with TRBJ2-1; D possibly uses TRBD1 or TRBD2 (6 bases each). V was shortened by 4 bases and J by 10 bases, with 17 bases between the two germline ends. Germline V gene data show CDR1 as MNHEY and CDR2 as SMNVEV (reference sequence). The CDR3 covers 14 residues. CDR3 sequence (DNA): TGTGCCAGCAGTTCCCCCGGGGGCAGTCCGGAGCAGTTCTTC. This translates into CASSSPGGSPEQFF.

This clonotype was seen ten or more times. The genes are TRBV27 and TRBJ2-1; 11 bases fit TRBD2. V lost 6 bases to trimming and J lost 7 bases; unmatched junction nucleotides: 5. Germline V CDR1 and CDR2: MNHEY, SMNVEV (reference sequence). The CDR3 contains 14 residues. CDR3 region: CASSGWTSGNEQFF. The CDR3 DNA reads TGTGCCAGCAGCGGGTGGACTAGCGGGAATGAGCAGTTCTTC.

This clonotype was counted at least ten times. V gene TRBV5-6 combines with J gene TRBJ2-1, with 8 bases matching TRBD2. The CDR3 is made up of 16 amino acids. J gave up 5 bases and V 3 bases, and 10 bases lay outside the gene matches. The germline CDR1 and CDR2 sequences are SGHDT and YYEEEE. The CDR3 DNA reads as TGTGCCAGCAGCTCTGGGGGCGCGGGAGGACACAATGAGCAGTTCTTC. Its protein product is CASSSGGAGGHNEQFF. The full variable domain, rest sourced from reference TRBV5-6 and TRBJ2-1, is DAGVTQSPTHLIKTRGQQVTLRCSPKSGHDTVSWYQQALGQGPQFIFQYYEEEERQRGNFPDRFSGHQFPNYSSELNVNALLLGDSALYLCASSSGGAGGHNEQFFGPGTRLTVL.

The rearrangement links TRBV4-2 to TRBJ1-6, with D hard to call. Germline loops: CDR1 LGHNA, CDR2 YNFKEQ. The CDR3 contains 15 residues. Trimming pared 1 base from V and 8 bases from J, leaving 12 bases between. CDR3 amino acids: CASSQGPGLDSPLHF. As DNA, the CDR3 is TGTGCCAGCAGCCAAGGGCCGGGTTTGGATTCACCCCTCCACTTT.

This clonotype showed up many times. The chain employs TRBV10-3 and TRBJ2-1, with 7 nucleotides matching TRBD1. The CDR3 covers 15 residues. Germline V lookup: CDR1 ENHRY, CDR2 SYGVKD. V trimming: 2 bases; J trimming: 3 bases; junction bases outside the gene matches: 4. CDR3 sequence (DNA): TGTGCCATCAGTGAGCCAGGGGACAGCTACAATGAGCAGTTCTTC. It specifies CAISEPGDSYNEQFF.

In this sample, this clonotype turned up a few times. This rearrangement joins TRBV6-6 to TRBJ2-1; 9 bases are shared with TRBD1. J gave up 8 bases and V 5 bases, and 10 bases lay outside the gene matches. The CDR3 has 15 amino acids. CDR1 is MNHNY, CDR2 SVGAGI, per germline (reference sequence). This chain's CDR3 is CASSHETGGFDEQFF. The CDR3 coding sequence is TGTGCCAGCAGTCACGAGACAGGGGGGTTTGATGAGCAGTTCTTC.

The DNA for the CDR3 is TGTGCCAGCACCTCGCCAGCGGGAGTTGCCTACAATGAGCAGTTCTTC. Amino acids: CASTSPAGVAYNEQFF. J is TRBJ2-1 and V is TRBV12-3 or TRBV12-4, with TRBD2 matching over 8 bases. The J segment lost 2 bases and the V segment lost 7 bases, leaving 10 bases of the junction unmatched. This CDR3 comprises 16 residues.

There are many counts of this clonotype. This chain joins TRBV6-2 or TRBV6-3 and TRBJ1-2; no reliable D call. V was pared by 6 bases and J by 7 bases, with 12 bases between. The CDR3 runs to 12 residues. Germline V gene sequence: CDR1 MNHEY, CDR2 SVGEGT. CDR3 nucleotide sequence: TGTGCCAGCAGCCCTGGTCTTGTTGGCTACACCTTC. Its protein product is CASSPGLVGYTF.

This clonotype was counted only a few times. The chain joins TRBV5-1 to TRBJ1-5; D is uncertain. V was clipped by 4 bases and J by 0 bases, with 5 bases between them. The CDR3 spans 13 residues. CDR1 is SGHRS, CDR2 YFSETQ, per germline. In DNA form, the CDR3 reads TGCGCCAGCAGCGAAGGTAGCAATCAGCCCCAGCATTTT. It is translated as CASSEGSNQPQHF.

This clonotype was recorded at least ten times. The chain is built from TRBV4-1 and TRBJ2-3; D gene ambiguous. CDR1 MGHRA and CDR2 YSYEKL come from the germline V gene. The germline V and J ends were trimmed by 1 base and 2 bases, with 10 bases remaining between them. This CDR3 is 15 amino acids long. DNA of the CDR3: TGCGCCAGCAGCCAAGTGTCCGGGCCCACAGATACGCAGTATTTT. Translation gives CASSQVSGPTDTQYF.

In this sample, this clonotype turned up a few times. This chain joins TRBV5-5 and TRBJ1-5; TRBD1 agrees at 10 bases. The germline CDR1 and CDR2 sequences are SGHKS and YYEKEE (reference sequence). The CDR3 length is 16 residues. The V gene end was trimmed by 4 bases and the J gene end by 9 bases; junction bases not matched to a gene: 13. Written as DNA, the CDR3 is TGTGCCAGCAGCCTCTACGGACAGGGGGGTTATGGGCCCCAGCATTTT. This encodes CASSLYGQGGYGPQHF.

Ten or more counts support this clonotype. The chain carries TRBV14 and TRBJ1-2, with D possibly TRBD1 on 5 matching bases. The CDR3 spans 12 residues. The V gene's germline CDR1 is SGHDN and CDR2 FVKESK. V dropped 2 bases and J dropped 6 bases, with 7 bases sitting between them. The CDR3 DNA reads as TGTGCCAGCAGCCAAAAACAGGATGGCTACACCTTC. Its protein is CASSQKQDGYTF.

V is TRBV11-3 and J is TRBJ1-6; 7 positions match TRBD1. Losses at the gene ends were 4 bases for V and 10 bases for J; bases not matched to a gene: 16. The CDR3 is made up of 17 amino acids. Germline lookup yields CDR1 SGHNT and CDR2 YENEEA. The CDR3 loop reads CASSSLPRQGTESPLHF. In nucleotides, the CDR3 is TGTGCCAGCAGCTCCCTTCCCCGACAGGGCACAGAATCACCCCTCCACTTT.

The J gene is TRBJ2-1, the V gene TRBV7-9; 8 bases line up with TRBD2. The CDR3 covers 15 residues. The germline V gene has CDR1 SEHNR and CDR2 FQNEAQ (reference sequence). J gave up 6 bases and V 5 bases, and 9 bases lay outside the gene matches. The DNA of the CDR3 is TGTGCCAGCAGCCCGATAGGGACTAGTAGCAATGAGCAGTTCTTC. Protein sequence: CASSPIGTSSNEQFF.

This rearrangement joins TRBV4-2 to TRBJ2-7; TRBD2 might be the D (5 bases). The CDR3 runs to 12 residues. CDR1 LGHNA and CDR2 YNFKEQ come from the germline V gene. V lost 5 bases and J 0 bases, leaving 5 bases between the germline ends. CDR3 nucleotide sequence: TGTGCCAGCAGCGGGAGCTCCTACGAGCAGTACTTC. Amino acid sequence: CASSGSSYEQYF.

This clonotype occurred a few times. In DNA, the CDR3 is TGTGCCAGCTCACCCGAAACCGGACAGGTCTACGAGCAGTACTTC. It yields the protein CASSPETGQVYEQYF. The chain uses TRBV18 and TRBJ2-7; 7 bases match TRBD1. J was trimmed by 3 bases and V by 3 bases; bases with no gene match: 8. The germline CDR1 and CDR2 sequences are KGHSH and LQKENI. The CDR3 totals 15 residues.

This clonotype was detected a few times. This chain links TRBV6-5 with TRBJ1-2, with TRBD1 matching over 10 bases. Germline V gene data show CDR1 as MNHEY and CDR2 as SVGAGI. The CDR3 has 16 amino acids. The trim removed 3 bases at V and 7 bases at J, leaving 11 bases unmatched. CDR3 bases: TGTGCCAGCAGTTATTCCTATCGGGACAGGGGTTCTGGCTACACCTTC. This sequence encodes CASSYSYRDRGSGYTF.

A few counts support this clonotype. This chain connects TRBV9 to TRBJ2-7; a weak D match, TRBD1 (6 bases). V shed 4 bases and J shed 3 bases, with 14 bases lying between them. The CDR3 runs 14 residues. CDR1 is SGDLS, CDR2 YYNGEE, per germline. CDR3 in amino acids: CASSPGHSDYEQYF. CDR3 DNA: TGTGCCAGCAGCCCGGGACACTCTGACTACGAGCAGTACTTC.

V and J are TRBV11-1 and TRBJ2-1; TRBD2 aligns across 7 bases. The V gene end was trimmed by 0 bases and the J gene end by 2 bases; junction bases not matched to a gene: 7. Germline V gives CDR1 SGHAT, CDR2 FQDESV (reference sequence). The CDR3 consists of 17 residues. For the CDR3, the DNA is TGTGCCAGCAGCTTAGCGTTACGGGGAGGGCCCTACAATGAGCAGTTCTTC. Its protein product is CASSLALRGGPYNEQFF.

This clonotype was seen at least ten times. The gene calls are TRBV4-1 and TRBJ2-7; 7 bases agree with TRBD2. Per germline, CDR1 MGHRA and CDR2 YSYEKL. This CDR3 is built from 15 residues. Losses at the gene ends were 5 bases for V and 1 base for J; bases not matched to a gene: 8. In DNA, the CDR3 is TGCGCCAGCAGCTCGAAAGCGGGATCTTCCTACGAGCAGTACTTC. Its translation is CASSSKAGSSYEQYF.

This clonotype was detected a few times. The chain has TRBV6-5 and TRBJ2-1, with D perhaps TRBD2 (6 bases). Between the trimmed V and J ends, which lost 2 bases and 5 bases, there was a span of 16 bases. Germline values: CDR1 MNHEY, CDR2 SVGAGI. CDR3 length: 16 amino acids. The CDR3 DNA sequence: TGTGCCAGCAGTTACGGTAGCGGCGGGACCAACAATGAGCAGTTCTTC. Translation gives CASSYGSGGTNNEQFF.

This clonotype has a handful of counts. The V gene is TRBV12-3 or TRBV12-4, the J gene TRBJ2-3, with 11 bases aligning to TRBD2. Germline trimming cut 4 bases from V and 5 bases from J; bases unmatched to any gene: 17. This CDR3 is 19 amino acids long. In DNA, the CDR3 is TGTGCCAGCAGTTCCCCCCTAGCGGGGGGATACGCTGCGGAAGATACGCAGTATTTT. Translating gives CASSSPLAGGYAAEDTQYF.